This record concerns one T cell receptor beta chain sequence. J lost 6 bases, V lost 1 base, and 5 bases had no gene match. CDR1 MDHEN and CDR2 SYDVKM come from the germline V gene. The CDR3 sequence is 14 residues long. This entry comes from a study of PD-L1 blockade in urothelial cancer. The sample's time point: pretreatment peripheral blood. Using immunoSEQ multiplex PCR, the repertoire was profiled, and TCRdb retains in-frame clones only, with some absent. The repertoire holds around 130,000 clones, 84% seen once, with around 3.2% in the top ten. The sequence came from a man aged 45-65 years with urothelial cancer. V gene TRBV28 combines with J gene TRBJ1-1; 7 bases map to TRBD1. The input for sequencing was PBMCs, taken around atezolizumab (anti-PD-L1) treatment. The CDR3 nucleotides are TGTGCCAGCAGTTTATATAGGGGGCGACCTGAAGCTTTCTTT. Its translation is CASSLYRGRPEAFF.